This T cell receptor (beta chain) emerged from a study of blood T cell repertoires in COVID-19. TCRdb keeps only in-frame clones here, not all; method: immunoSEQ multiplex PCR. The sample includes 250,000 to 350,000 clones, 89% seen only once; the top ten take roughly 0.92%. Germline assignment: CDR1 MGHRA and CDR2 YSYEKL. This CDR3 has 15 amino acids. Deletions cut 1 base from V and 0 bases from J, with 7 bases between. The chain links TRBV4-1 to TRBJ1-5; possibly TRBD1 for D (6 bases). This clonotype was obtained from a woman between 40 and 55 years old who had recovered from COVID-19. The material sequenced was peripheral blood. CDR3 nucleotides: TGCGCCAGCAGCCAAGGGACAGTTAGCAATCAGCCCCAGCATTTT. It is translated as CASSQGTVSNQPQHF.